This TCR beta chain derives from a study of prognosis after radiotherapy for stage I lung cancer. About the research overall: As radiotherapy, SBRT was administered in 3 to 5 fractions with a biologically effective dose of at least 100 Gy.

This clonotype was counted at least ten times. Using two-round multiplex PCR, the authors amplified TCR beta CDR3 from genomic DNA. Primers specific to each TRBV and TRBJ gene drove first-round PCR. MiXCR, applied by TCRdb to the multiplex PCR reads, yields one record per CDR3 protein. The profile shows approximately 25,000 distinct CDR3 sequences, 35% to 50% of them singletons. The V segment lost 8 bases and the J segment 2 bases; nucleotides outside the gene matches: 8. There are 15 residues in the CDR3. The germline V gene encodes CDR1 LNHDA and CDR2 SQIVND (reference sequence). The TCR was taken from a donor older than 45 with non-small cell lung cancer. The chain couples TRBV19 to TRBJ1-2, with 10 bases aligning to TRBD1. Sequenced here: PBMCs, sampled before or after stereotactic body radiation therapy (not recorded which). As DNA, the CDR3 is TGTGCCAGTCGGGACAGGGGCGATCTCAACTATGGCTACACCTTC. This gives the protein CASRDRGDLNYGYTF. Filled out from reference TRBV19 and TRBJ1-2, the complete variable domain reads DGGITQSPKYLFRKEGQNVTLSCEQNLNHDAMYWYRQDPGQGLRLIYYSQIVNDFQKGDIAEGYSVSREKKESFPLTVTSAQKNPTAFYLCASRDRGDLNYGYTFGSGTRLTVV.